One sample yielded the 25 T cell receptor beta chains listed below, sequenced in a study of T cell repertoires in aging, cancer and after chemotherapy. Multiplex touch-down PCR with TRB-A/B primers amplified rearranged V-D-J TRB sequences. Each CDR3 protein gets one entry after TCRdb re-called the multiplex PCR reads with MiXCR. The sample holds more than 2,500 distinct CDR3 sequences, roughly 26% seen once. Amplification of TCR beta used genomic DNA extracted from peripheral blood. Sequenced: blood. The source is a human donor with a solid tumor.

This clonotype is termed medium-sized. V gene TRBV10-3 combines with J gene TRBJ1-2, with a possible D match to TRBD1 (6 bases). The ends were cut back, 0 bases at V and 4 bases at J, with 12 bases in the middle. The length of the CDR3 is 15 residues. Germline assignment: CDR1 ENHRY and CDR2 SYGVKD. CDR3 coding DNA: TGTGCCATCAGTGAGTCAACGGGGGCCGGCTATGGCTACACCTTC. This codes for CAISESTGAGYGYTF.

Turning to this clonotype: A much larger clone sits a single nucleotide away, making a read error possible. The V call is TRBV27, the J call TRBJ1-1, with TRBD1 matching over 7 bases. With 2 bases clipped from V and 9 bases from J, the junction kept 6 bases outside the gene matches. The length of the CDR3 is 13 residues. Germline V lookup: CDR1 MNHEY, CDR2 SMNVEV (reference sequence). The CDR3 sequence: CASSLKGAAKAFF. In DNA form, the CDR3 reads TGTGCCAGCAGTTTAAAGGGGGCAGCTAAAGCTTTCTTT.

This clonotype is medium-sized within its sample. The CDR3 sequence is CASTRGQLSSYNEQFF. The CDR3 DNA sequence: TGTGCCAGTACCCGGGGACAGCTAAGCTCCTACAATGAGCAGTTCTTC. V usage is TRBV19 and J usage is TRBJ2-1, with 7 bases fitting TRBD1. The CDR3 loop spans 16 amino acids. Germline values: CDR1 LNHDA, CDR2 SQIVND (reference sequence). V shed 7 bases, J shed 0 bases, and the junction held 9 bases outside the gene matches.

Notes on this clonotype: Germline is not matched at one junction end, which may reflect a read error. The CDR3 DNA reads as TGCGCCAGCAGCTTAACATCCTCTGAAGCTTTCTTT. Its protein product is CASSLTSSEAFF. This chain connects TRBV5-6 to TRBJ1-1; D is unresolved. The CDR3 runs 12 residues. Germline V lookup: CDR1 SGHDT, CDR2 YYEEEE.

The V gene is TRBV20-1, the J gene TRBJ2-1; TRBD2 matches 8 bases. Trimming cost V 3 bases and J 9 bases; bases outside gene matches: 7. This CDR3 is built from 13 residues. CDR1 and CDR2 (germline): DFQATT, SNEGSKA (reference sequence). DNA for the CDR3: TGCAGTGCTAGGTTAGCGGGGCGGGGTGAGCAGTTCTTC. As protein: CSARLAGRGEQFF.

This clonotype is termed medium-sized (0.01 to 0.1%). This sequence joins TRBV6-5 and TRBJ1-4; D call uncertain. Germline loops: CDR1 MNHEY, CDR2 SVGAGI. Trimming stripped 6 bases from V and 0 bases from J, with 17 bases between. The CDR3 sequence is 17 residues long. The CDR3 coding sequence is TGTGCCAGCAGAAACGGAGTAACAGTTGCAACTAATGAAAAACTGTTTTTT. It codes for CASRNGVTVATNEKLFF.

The V gene is TRBV20-1, the J gene TRBJ1-2; D gene unclear. Trimming took 5 bases from V and 6 from J, leaving 16 bases between them. CDR3 length: 13 amino acids. From germline, CDR1 is DFQATT and CDR2 SNEGSKA (reference sequence). The CDR3 DNA sequence: TGCAGTGCTCCAAAGCCTCTCGGGCATGGCTACACCTTC. Translating gives CSAPKPLGHGYTF.

In its sample, this clonotype was seen a few times. This rearrangement joins TRBV4-3 to TRBJ1-2; D perhaps matches TRBD1 (5 bases). This CDR3 is built from 16 residues. The germline V and J ends were trimmed by 0 bases and 5 bases, with 16 bases remaining between them. The germline gives CDR1 LGHNA, CDR2 YSLEER. The CDR3 DNA follows: TGCGCCAGCAGCCAAGATGTCGGCGGGGGATGGTATGGCTACACCTTC. It yields the protein CASSQDVGGGWYGYTF.

By proportion, this clonotype is medium-sized. The V gene is TRBV12-3 or TRBV12-4, the J gene TRBJ2-1; TRBD2 matches at 11 bases. CDR3 length: 16 amino acids. V was pared by 7 bases and J by 8 bases, with 13 bases of the junction left unmatched. The CDR3: CASTMKPSGGRDEQFF. For the CDR3, the DNA is TGTGCCAGCACCATGAAACCTAGCGGGGGGAGGGATGAGCAGTTCTTC.

The V call is TRBV12-3 or TRBV12-4, the J call TRBJ2-3, with 12 nucleotides matching TRBD2. The length of the CDR3 is 16 residues. V was pared by 6 bases and J by 5 bases, with 9 bases of the junction left unmatched. The CDR3 loop is CASSLASGGERDTQYF. CDR3 bases: TGTGCCAGCAGCTTGGCTAGCGGGGGGGAGAGAGATACGCAGTATTTT.

This clonotype is categorized as medium-sized. The J gene is TRBJ2-5, the V gene TRBV10-3, with 8 bases lining up with TRBD1. The CDR3 spans 15 residues. In germline, CDR1 is ENHRY, CDR2 SYGVKD. Trimming at V came to 6 bases and at J to 1 base, leaving 7 bases not matched to a gene. Written as DNA, the CDR3 is TGTGCCATCAGACCCGGACAGGGACCCCAAGAGACCCAGTACTTC. Translated: CAIRPGQGPQETQYF.

By share, this clonotype counts as medium-sized. The V call is TRBV6-2 or TRBV6-3, the J call TRBJ2-2; 7 bases align to TRBD1. CDR1 and CDR2 (germline): MNHEY, SVGEGT. Losses at the gene ends were 3 bases for V and 4 bases for J; bases not matched to a gene: 5. The CDR3 is 15 residues long. As DNA, the CDR3 is TGTGCCAGCAGTTATAACAGGGGTGGCACCGGGGAGCTGTTTTTT. Protein sequence: CASSYNRGGTGELFF.

V and J are TRBV5-1 and TRBJ1-5; D call uncertain. The CDR3 covers 15 residues. In germline, CDR1 is SGHRS, CDR2 YFSETQ. V was shortened by 0 bases and J by 2 bases, with 9 bases between the two germline ends. CDR3 coding DNA: TGCGCCAGCAGCTTGGAGGGTGTGGGCAATCAGCCCCAGCATTTT. Encoded protein: CASSLEGVGNQPQHF.

This clonotype was counted only a few times. The V gene is TRBV4-3, the J gene TRBJ2-5, with 15 bases that match TRBD2. V gave up 0 bases and J gave up 4 bases; unmatched junction bases: 6. Germline CDR1 is LGHNA and CDR2 is YSLEER. CDR3 length: 18 residues. This chain's CDR3 is CASSQDRTSGGALETQYF. The DNA of the CDR3 is TGCGCCAGCAGCCAAGATAGGACTAGCGGGGGGGCCCTAGAGACCCAGTACTTC.

This clonotype was seen once. The chain has TRBV9 and TRBJ2-2; tentatively, D is TRBD2 (6 bases). Germline CDR1 and CDR2: SGDLS and YYNGEE. V lost 4 bases to trimming and J lost 9 bases, with 10 bases between them. The CDR3 contains 12 residues. CDR3 nucleotides: TGTGCCAGCAGCCCGGAGGGGCGGGAGCTGTTTTTT. Amino acid sequence: CASSPEGRELFF.

This clonotype counts as medium-sized. The rearrangement uses TRBV6-6 and TRBJ1-3, with TRBD1 identical over 9 bases. J lost 4 bases, V lost 5 bases, and 12 bases had no gene match. Germline CDR1 reads MNHNY; CDR2 reads SVGAGI (reference sequence). The CDR3 is 17 residues long. Written as DNA, the CDR3 is TGTGCCAGCAGTGGACTTGGGACAGGGAATGGAGGAAACACCATATATTTT. Translated, it gives CASSGLGTGNGGNTIYF.

This clonotype is labeled medium-sized. The chain carries TRBV6-1 and TRBJ1-2; TRBD1 matches at 7 bases. The CDR3 is made up of 17 amino acids. Germline-derived CDR1 and CDR2 are MNHNS and SASEGT. With V trimmed by 6 bases and J by 4 bases, 17 bases remained unmatched. The CDR3 loop reads CASRHESGTAESYGYTF. The DNA of the CDR3 is TGTGCCAGCAGACACGAATCCGGGACAGCCGAAAGCTATGGCTACACCTTC.

This clonotype rates as medium-sized. The chain couples TRBV5-6 to TRBJ2-1; 7 nucleotides match TRBD1. CDR1 and CDR2 from the germline V gene are SGHDT and YYEEEE. This CDR3 has 16 amino acids. V was pared by 0 bases and J by 10 bases, with 13 bases of the junction left unmatched. CDR3 bases: TGTGCCAGCAGCTTGGCATTTAGTCAGGGGGTAGGGGAGCAGTTCTTC. Residues: CASSLAFSQGVGEQFF.

By sample fraction, this clonotype is medium-sized. The V call is TRBV5-1, the J call TRBJ2-5; D may match TRBD1 or TRBD2 (5 bases each). The V gene lost 6 bases and the J gene lost 2 bases, with 14 bases spanning the gap. The CDR3 has 14 amino acids. Looked up from germline, CDR1 is SGHRS and CDR2 is YFSETQ. The DNA for the CDR3 is TGCGCCAGCACCTACGGGACCGAACAAGAGACCCAGTACTTC. Protein product: CASTYGTEQETQYF.

This chain links TRBV6-1 with TRBJ2-7, with 9 positions matching TRBD1. Germline-derived CDR1 and CDR2 are MNHNS and SASEGT. Trimming cost V 6 bases and J 3 bases; bases outside gene matches: 9. The CDR3 runs 15 residues. The CDR3 sequence is CASRRPGTGFYEQYF. CDR3 DNA: TGTGCCAGCAGGAGACCCGGGACAGGGTTCTACGAGCAGTACTTC.

The chain carries TRBV5-3 and TRBJ2-7; 11 nucleotides align to TRBD2. TRBV5-3 is an open reading frame, and its role is uncertain. J was trimmed by 3 bases and V by 4 bases; bases with no gene match: 9. The length of the CDR3 is 16 residues. The CDR3 DNA is TGTGCCAGAAGCGGGATGCCTAGCGGGGGGAGCTACGAGCAGTACTTC. As protein: CARSGMPSGGSYEQYF.

This clonotype counts as medium-sized. The chain couples TRBV6-1 to TRBJ2-7, with 7 bases matching TRBD1. J lost 3 bases, V lost 3 bases, and 8 bases had no gene match. This CDR3 is built from 15 residues. The germline V gene has CDR1 MNHNS and CDR2 SASEGT. CDR3 loop: CASSDQTGWFYEQYF. Here the CDR3 DNA reads TGTGCCAGCAGTGACCAGACAGGGTGGTTCTACGAGCAGTACTTC.

This chain connects TRBV11-2 to TRBJ1-1; possible D gene TRBD1, 6 bases. CDR1 SGHAT and CDR2 FQNNGV come from the germline V gene. V was shortened by 3 bases and J by 5 bases, with 10 bases between the two germline ends. The CDR3 sequence is 13 residues long. CDR3 sequence reads: CASSFTGLTEAFF. As DNA, the CDR3 is TGTGCCAGCAGCTTCACAGGGCTTACTGAAGCTTTCTTT.

The rearrangement links TRBV6-2 or TRBV6-3 to TRBJ2-5; 15 bases map to TRBD2. The CDR3 has 18 amino acids. Trimming cost V 2 bases and J 5 bases; bases outside gene matches: 9. Per germline, CDR1 MNHEY and CDR2 SVGEGT. CDR3 residues: CASSYPWTSGGAGETQYF. CDR3 in DNA: TGTGCCAGCAGTTACCCCTGGACTAGCGGGGGGGCTGGGGAGACCCAGTACTTC.

This clonotype was recorded many times. J is TRBJ2-1 and V is TRBV10-1; D gene unclear. The V gene lost 0 bases and the J gene lost 5 bases, with 14 bases spanning the gap. CDR1 and CDR2 (germline): WNHNN, SYGVQD (reference sequence). The CDR3 loop spans 16 amino acids. This CDR3 reads CASSESLQRYHNEQFF. The DNA of the CDR3 is TGCGCCAGCAGTGAGTCGCTACAGAGATACCACAATGAGCAGTTCTTC.